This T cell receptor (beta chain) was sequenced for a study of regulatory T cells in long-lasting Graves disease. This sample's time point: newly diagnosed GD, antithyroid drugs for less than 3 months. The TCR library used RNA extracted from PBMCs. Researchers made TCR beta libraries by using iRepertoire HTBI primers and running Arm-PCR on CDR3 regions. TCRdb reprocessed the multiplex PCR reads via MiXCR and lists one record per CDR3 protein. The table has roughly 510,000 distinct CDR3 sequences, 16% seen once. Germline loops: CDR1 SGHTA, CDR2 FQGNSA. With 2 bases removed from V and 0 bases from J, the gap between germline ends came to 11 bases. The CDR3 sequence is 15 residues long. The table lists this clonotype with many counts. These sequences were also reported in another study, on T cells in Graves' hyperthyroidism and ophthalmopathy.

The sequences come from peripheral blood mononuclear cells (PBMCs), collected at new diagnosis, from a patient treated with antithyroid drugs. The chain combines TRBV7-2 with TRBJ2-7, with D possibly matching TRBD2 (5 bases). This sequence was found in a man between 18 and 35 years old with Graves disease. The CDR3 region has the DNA TGTGCCAGCAGCTTAAGAGAGGGCGGCTCCTACGAGCAGTACTTC. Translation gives CASSLREGGSYEQYF.